The 4 T cell receptor beta chains listed next were all sequenced from one sample in a study of T cells after yellow fever vaccination. TCRdb re-derived calls from the 5' RACE reads in MiXCR, one entry per CDR3 protein. The sample comprises approximately 510,000 distinct CDR3 sequences, 20% to 25% of which are singletons, and roughly a sixth rests with the top ten. The material was PBMCs, obtained about 20 days after the first yellow fever vaccination. These receptors came from a man between 18 and 29 years old who received the YFV17D yellow fever vaccine.

This clonotype was detected only a few times. The chain uses TRBV12-3 or TRBV12-4 and TRBJ2-3, with D uncertain. The CDR3 runs to 16 residues. Trimming removed 4 bases at V and 2 bases at J, with 16 bases between. The CDR3 sequence is CASSSSNSRSTDTQYF. The DNA for the CDR3 is TGTGCCAGCAGTTCCAGTAACAGTCGGTCCACAGATACGCAGTATTTT.

In its sample, this clonotype was seen a few times. The chain carries TRBV12-3 or TRBV12-4 and TRBJ2-1; no firm D call. The germline V and J ends were trimmed by 2 bases and 12 bases, with 14 bases remaining between them. This CDR3 has 13 amino acids. In nucleotides, the CDR3 is TGTGCCAGCAGTTTATCGGTGGCTTCTGGGCAGTTCTTC. Its protein product is CASSLSVASGQFF.

CDR3 nucleotides: TGCGCCAGCAGCCAGTGGCAGGGAGTCTGGGATGAGCAGTTCTTC. It codes for CASSQWQGVWDEQFF. V usage is TRBV4-1 and J usage is TRBJ2-1; D is tentatively TRBD1 or TRBD2 (5 bases each). Trimming removed 3 bases at V and 8 bases at J, with 17 bases between. This CDR3 is built from 15 residues. Germline lookup yields CDR1 MGHRA and CDR2 YSYEKL.

The chain couples TRBV6-5 to TRBJ2-5, with 7 positions matching TRBD2. Trimming cost V 0 bases and J 5 bases; bases outside gene matches: 6. Germline CDR1 reads MNHEY; CDR2 reads SVGAGI. The CDR3 runs 15 residues. The CDR3, as DNA: TGTGCCAGCAGTTACTCGACCCAGGGAGGGGAGACCCAGTACTTC. Residues: CASSYSTQGGETQYF.